Reported below is one T cell receptor beta chain. Its target is unknown. TCRdb re-analysed the 5' RACE reads in MiXCR, keeping a single row per CDR3 protein. Here the sample spans approximately 150,000 distinct CDR3 sequences, around 15% being singletons. The data were obtained in a study of T-cell memory formation after mild COVID-19. Trimming cost V 6 bases and J 1 base, with 19 bases left between them. This CDR3 is 16 amino acids long. The germline gives CDR1 LNHDA, CDR2 SQIVND (reference sequence). Study-level points and caveats: Pre-infection memory showed some responding clones, and this suggested that cross-reactive memory joined.

The V gene is TRBV19, the J gene TRBJ2-7; D may match TRBD1 or TRBD2 (5 bases each). Material for sequencing was PBMCs or a T cell subset sorted from them (not recorded which). The sequence derives from an adult woman who had mild COVID-19 (a few samples of this study predate the infection). Cell type and time point are not known. Here the CDR3 reads CASSPITRGNSYEQYF. The CDR3 DNA reads TGTGCCAGTAGCCCGATTACGAGGGGTAATTCCTACGAGCAGTACTTC.